This T cell receptor beta chain derives from a study of control samples from healthy donors and cancer patients. Libraries were prepared by immunoSEQ multiplex PCR; TCRdb keeps only in-frame clonotypes and omits some of them. The sample lists 120,000 or so clones; around 90% were seen once. V lost 6 bases and J lost 6, with 20 bases in between. Germline CDR1 MNHEY, CDR2 SMNVEV (reference sequence). The CDR3 is 15 residues long. Sample: blood. J is TRBJ1-2 and V is TRBV27, with a tentative D call TRBD1 (6 bases). The clonotype comes from a man aged 18 to 35 in good health. Written as DNA, the CDR3 is TGTGCCAGCAGCCCTAGACCCTCGGGGGCGGATGGCTACACCTTC. It specifies CASSPRPSGADGYTF.